The 29 T cell receptor beta chains reported below all come from one sample, sequenced in a study of OX40 agonist ivuxolimab in advanced cancers. Libraries were prepared by immunoSEQ multiplex PCR; TCRdb keeps only in-frame clonotypes and omits some of them. The table lists about 39,000 clones, about 93% of them singletons. The specimen comprised CD4+ or CD8+ T cells sorted from blood, sampled in a trial of the OX40 agonist ivuxolimab. These receptors came from an adult with an advanced solid tumor such as melanoma, head and neck, liver or kidney cancer.

The V gene is TRBV30, the J gene TRBJ2-7; tentative D call: TRBD2 (5 bases). V was pared by 3 bases and J by 1 base, with 16 bases between. CDR3 length equals 15 residues. CDR1 is GTSNPN and CDR2 is SVGIG in the germline V gene (reference sequence). CDR3 nucleotide sequence: TGTGCCTGGAGCGGACTGGCCCTCAGTTCCTACGAGCAGTACTTC. Its translation: CAWSGLALSSYEQYF.

This rearrangement joins TRBV19 to TRBJ2-5, with 8 bases matching TRBD2. CDR1 and CDR2 from the germline V gene are LNHDA and SQIVND (reference sequence). V was clipped by 3 bases and J by 5 bases; unmatched bases: 2. This CDR3 has 13 residues. Written as DNA, the CDR3 is TGTGCCAGTAGTATGCCTAGCGGGGAGACCCAGTACTTC. It translates to CASSMPSGETQYF.

The gene calls are TRBV29-1 and TRBJ2-1, with 9 positions matching TRBD1. The V gene end was trimmed by 3 bases and the J gene end by 0 bases; junction bases not matched to a gene: 6. Germline V gives CDR1 SQVTM, CDR2 ANQGSEA. The CDR3 contains 16 residues. This CDR3 is CSVEALDRGSYNEQFF. The CDR3 coding sequence is TGCAGCGTTGAGGCCTTGGACAGGGGCTCCTACAATGAGCAGTTCTTC.

This sequence joins TRBV6-4 and TRBJ2-3; 8 bases are a match to TRBD2. This CDR3 contains 12 residues. The ends lost 6 bases at V and 6 bases at J; junction bases unmatched: 2. Germline lookup yields CDR1 MRHNA and CDR2 SNTAGT. DNA for the CDR3: TGTGCCAGCAGGGGACTAGGCGATACGCAGTATTTT. This codes for CASRGLGDTQYF.

In this sample, this clone turned up once. The chain carries TRBV5-3 and TRBJ2-5; either TRBD1 or TRBD2 may supply D (5 bases each). TRBV5-3 is an open reading frame whose function is uncertain. Deletions cut 4 bases from V and 1 base from J, with 14 bases between. The CDR3 totals 15 residues. Here the CDR3 DNA reads TGTGCCAGAAGCCTCCCGGGACCACGCCAAGAGACCCAGTACTTC. Protein sequence: CARSLPGPRQETQYF.

The genes are TRBV5-1 and TRBJ1-1; D possibly corresponds to TRBD1 (5 bases). V was shortened by 4 bases and J by 3 bases, with 28 bases between the two germline ends. Germline V gives CDR1 SGHRS, CDR2 YFSETQ. CDR3 length equals 19 residues. The CDR3 DNA reads as TGCGCCAGCAGCGGGCTAGAGGGCTTTTCGTTGAGAGGGGACACTGAAGCTTTCTTT. As protein: CASSGLEGFSLRGDTEAFF.

CDR3 region: CASSLGTGFETEAFF. The CDR3 DNA follows: TGTGCCAGCAGTTTGGGGACAGGTTTCGAGACTGAAGCTTTCTTT. The V gene is TRBV27, the J gene TRBJ1-1; 8 bases agree with TRBD1. Germline loops: CDR1 MNHEY, CDR2 SMNVEV (reference sequence). The V gene end was trimmed by 3 bases and the J gene end by 5 bases; junction bases not matched to a gene: 8. This CDR3 comprises 15 residues.

The V and J genes are TRBV28 and TRBJ1-5; D possibly corresponds to TRBD1 (6 bases). The germline CDR1 and CDR2 sequences are MDHEN and SYDVKM. Trimming cost V 3 bases and J 4 bases, with 13 bases left between them. The CDR3 length is 15 residues. CDR3 loop: CASSFGQGWNQPQHF. The CDR3 DNA follows: TGTGCCAGCAGTTTTGGGCAGGGGTGGAATCAGCCCCAGCATTTT.

The genes are TRBV28 and TRBJ2-1; 9 bases are shared with TRBD2. Trimming took 3 bases from V and 7 from J; bases not matched to a gene: 10. Germline V CDR1 and CDR2: MDHEN, SYDVKM. This CDR3 comprises 16 residues. This chain's CDR3 is CASSFNLAGLENEQFF. The CDR3 DNA sequence: TGTGCCAGCAGTTTCAATCTAGCGGGACTGGAGAATGAGCAGTTCTTC. The full variable domain, with the rest looked up from reference TRBV28 and TRBJ2-1, is DVKVTQSSRYLVKRTGEKVFLECVQDMDHENMFWYRQDPGLGLRLIYFSYDVKMKEKGDIPEGYSVSREKKERFSLILESASTNQTSMYLCASSFNLAGLENEQFFGPGTRLTVL.

This chain links TRBV4-1 with TRBJ1-2, with D hard to call. V was shortened by 0 bases and J by 8 bases, with 16 bases between the two germline ends. Germline V gives CDR1 MGHRA, CDR2 YSYEKL. The CDR3 is made up of 15 amino acids. The CDR3 loop is CASSQDSAGGFGYTF. CDR3 bases: TGCGCCAGCAGCCAAGACTCCGCGGGAGGATTCGGCTACACCTTC.

The chain combines TRBV27 with TRBJ1-2, with no clear D. This CDR3 comprises 13 residues. Germline V CDR1 and CDR2: MNHEY, SMNVEV (reference sequence). Trimming shortened V by 3 bases and J by 4 bases, and 9 bases separated the two germline ends. CDR3 region: CASSFGQTYGYTF. CDR3 coding DNA: TGTGCCAGCAGTTTCGGGCAGACCTATGGCTACACCTTC.

This clone was seen more than once but under ten times. This chain uses TRBV7-6 with TRBJ1-1; possible D gene TRBD1, 6 bases. V was clipped by 1 base and J by 9 bases, with 15 bases between them. Germline-derived CDR1 and CDR2 are SGHVS and FNYEAQ. The CDR3 is 14 amino acids. The CDR3 loop is CASSLEAGEAKAFF. DNA of the CDR3: TGTGCCAGCAGCTTAGAGGCAGGGGAGGCGAAAGCTTTCTTT.

J is TRBJ1-4 and V is TRBV7-8, with D possibly TRBD1 on 6 matching bases. The CDR3 runs to 16 residues. Germline loops: CDR1 SGHVS, CDR2 FQNEAQ. Trimming cost V 0 bases and J 10 bases, with 18 bases left between them. CDR3 nucleotides: TGTGCCAGCAGCTTAGCGGGGGGGGGCGTATCGGGAAAACTGTTTTTT. Amino acid sequence: CASSLAGGGVSGKLFF.

The chain couples TRBV11-2 to TRBJ2-7; no clear D gene. The V gene's germline CDR1 is SGHAT and CDR2 FQNNGV. The CDR3 consists of 13 residues. Trimming removed 5 bases from V and 3 bases from J, with 11 bases in between. CDR3 region: CASSLGSYYEQYF. Written as DNA, the CDR3 is TGTGCCAGCAGCCTCGGATCGTACTACGAGCAGTACTTC. The variable domain in full, with the rest retrieved from reference TRBV11-2 and TRBJ2-7, is EAGVAQSPRYKIIEKRQSVAFWCNPISGHATLYWYQQILGQGPKLLIQFQNNGVVDDSQLPKDRFSAERLKGVDSTLKIQPAKLEDSAVYLCASSLGSYYEQYFGPGTRLTVT.

The gene calls are TRBV6-7 and TRBJ1-5; 8 bases line up with TRBD1. TRBV6-7 is annotated as an ORF whose role is uncertain. The V gene end was trimmed by 5 bases and the J gene end by 8 bases; junction bases not matched to a gene: 14. This CDR3 is 16 amino acids long. CDR3 in DNA: TGTGCCAGCAGTGAAGAGGTCGGACAGGGTGGCGAGCCCCAGCATTTT. Translated, it gives CASSEEVGQGGEPQHF.

Only one count was recorded for this clone. The genes are TRBV28 and TRBJ2-7; D uncertain. Germline CDR1 MDHEN, CDR2 SYDVKM. The CDR3 runs 16 residues. Trimming took off 0 bases at V and 4 bases at J, with 16 bases between the two ends. The CDR3 sequence is CASSLWGSEPNYEQYF. The DNA for the CDR3 is TGTGCCAGCAGTTTATGGGGCTCGGAGCCAAATTACGAGCAGTACTTC.

A few counts support this clone. J is TRBJ1-1 and V is TRBV28, with TRBD1 matching 9 bases. The germline V gene has CDR1 MDHEN and CDR2 SYDVKM. The CDR3 extends over 15 amino acids. The V and J ends lost 8 bases and 1 base, in that order; junction bases with no gene match: 8. The CDR3 DNA sequence: TGTGCCAGCTTCCCCCTGGGACAGGGGAACACTGAAGCTTTCTTT. It is translated as CASFPLGQGNTEAFF. Full variable domain (remainder filled in from reference TRBV28 and TRBJ1-1): DVKVTQSSRYLVKRTGEKVFLECVQDMDHENMFWYRQDPGLGLRLIYFSYDVKMKEKGDIPEGYSVSREKKERFSLILESASTNQTSMYLCASFPLGQGNTEAFFGQGTRLTVV.

V gene TRBV7-2 combines with J gene TRBJ2-1; D might be TRBD2 (5 bases). The CDR3 spans 13 residues. Germline-derived CDR1 and CDR2 are SGHTA and FQGNSA. V lost 3 bases, J lost 7 bases, and 10 bases lay in between. The CDR3 loop is CASSFGGWNEQFF. The CDR3 nucleotides read TGTGCCAGCAGCTTTGGCGGGTGGAATGAGCAGTTCTTC.

The J gene is TRBJ2-5, the V gene TRBV10-3; D gene ambiguous. The end of the DNA fits TRBJ2-7 better, so the J call may be wrong. Germline values: CDR1 ENHRY, CDR2 SYGVKD. The CDR3 runs 15 residues. This chain's CDR3 is CAISESTEVMYEQYF. CDR3 in DNA: TGTGCCATCAGTGAGTCGACTGAGGTTATGTACGAGCAGTACTTC.

The rearrangement uses TRBV5-4 and TRBJ2-1; D gene uncertain. V was pared by 0 bases and J by 9 bases, with 16 bases between. This CDR3 region has 15 residues. CDR1 is SGHNT, CDR2 YYREEE, per germline (reference sequence). CDR3 protein: CASSLDGVGLGEQFF. DNA of the CDR3: TGTGCCAGCAGCTTGGATGGGGTTGGCCTGGGTGAGCAGTTCTTC.

V gene TRBV28 combines with J gene TRBJ2-1; TRBD2 is a possible D gene (7 bases). From germline, CDR1 is MDHEN and CDR2 SYDVKM. There are 16 residues in the CDR3. V shed 3 bases and J shed 7 bases, with 19 bases lying between them. CDR3 protein: CASSFVAGATGNEQFF. CDR3 nucleotide sequence: TGTGCCAGCAGTTTTGTGGCGGGGGCGACGGGGAATGAGCAGTTCTTC.

The rearrangement uses TRBV11-3 and TRBJ2-7; unclear D gene. Germline assignment: CDR1 SGHNT and CDR2 YENEEA. The CDR3 is 15 amino acids. Trimming left V 2 bases short and J 5 bases short, with 16 bases between. In DNA, the CDR3 is TGTGCCAGCAGCTTACCGGGCCCAATGGCCGACGAGCAGTACTTC. It specifies CASSLPGPMADEQYF.

The chain joins TRBV30 to TRBJ2-7; 8 bases are shared with TRBD2. The length of the CDR3 is 13 residues. The V segment lost 3 bases and the J segment 3 bases; nucleotides outside the gene matches: 4. CDR1 is GTSNPN, CDR2 SVGIG, per germline (reference sequence). This CDR3 is CAWRGLAFYEQYF. For the CDR3, the DNA is TGTGCCTGGAGAGGACTAGCCTTCTACGAGCAGTACTTC.

This clone was picked up a small number of times. The chain recombines TRBV4-2 with TRBJ1-1; D is perhaps TRBD1 (6 bases). The CDR3 consists of 13 residues. Germline values: CDR1 LGHNA, CDR2 YNFKEQ. The ends were cut back, 3 bases at V and 4 bases at J, with 9 bases in the middle. The CDR3 loop reads CASSQGATTEAFF. As DNA, the CDR3 is TGTGCCAGCAGCCAGGGGGCCACCACTGAAGCTTTCTTT.

The chain couples TRBV28 to TRBJ2-5, with no clear D. CDR3 length: 11 residues. CDR1 and CDR2 from the germline V gene are MDHEN and SYDVKM. V shed 7 bases and J shed 5 bases, with 8 bases lying between them. The CDR3 here is CASTLRETQYF. In nucleotides, the CDR3 is TGTGCCAGCACCCTGCGGGAGACCCAGTACTTC.

DNA for the CDR3: TGCGCCAGCAGCTTTACTAGCGGGATCTACGAGCAGTACTTC. This encodes CASSFTSGIYEQYF. V gene TRBV5-1 combines with J gene TRBJ2-7; the match to TRBD2 covers 10 bases. The germline CDR1 and CDR2 sequences are SGHRS and YFSETQ. The CDR3 spans 14 residues. The ends lost 2 bases at V and 3 bases at J; junction bases unmatched: 2.

The rearrangement joins TRBV19 to TRBJ1-1; possible D gene TRBD1, 5 bases. The CDR3 is made up of 15 amino acids. Germline V CDR1 and CDR2: LNHDA, SQIVND (reference sequence). Trimming removed 1 base at V and 3 bases at J, with 12 bases between. CDR3 DNA: TGTGCCAGTAGTATAGTTGCAGGGCCTCACACTGAAGCTTTCTTT. It is translated as CASSIVAGPHTEAFF.

This chain links TRBV11-3 with TRBJ2-2, with D possibly being TRBD2 (5 bases). The germline V and J ends were trimmed by 5 bases and 5 bases, with 21 bases remaining between them. CDR3 length equals 17 residues. The germline V gene encodes CDR1 SGHNT and CDR2 YENEEA. CDR3 nucleotide sequence: TGTGCCAGCAGCACCAGTAACGGCCTAGCTGATACCGGGGAGCTGTTTTTT. Protein product: CASSTSNGLADTGELFF.

The V and J genes are TRBV7-9 and TRBJ2-1; D might be TRBD1 (5 bases). CDR1 SEHNR and CDR2 FQNEAQ come from the germline V gene (reference sequence). This CDR3 has 14 residues. Trimming stripped 2 bases from V and 5 bases from J, with 10 bases between. The CDR3 protein is CASSLLGAHNEQFF. The CDR3, as DNA: TGTGCCAGCAGCTTACTAGGGGCCCACAATGAGCAGTTCTTC.